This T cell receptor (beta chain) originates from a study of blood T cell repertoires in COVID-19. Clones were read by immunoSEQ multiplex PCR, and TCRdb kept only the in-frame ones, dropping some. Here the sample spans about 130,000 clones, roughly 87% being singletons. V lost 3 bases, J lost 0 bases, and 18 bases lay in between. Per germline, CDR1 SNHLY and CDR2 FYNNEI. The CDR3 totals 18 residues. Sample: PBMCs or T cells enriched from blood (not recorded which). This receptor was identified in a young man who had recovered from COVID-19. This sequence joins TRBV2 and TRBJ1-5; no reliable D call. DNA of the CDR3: TGTGCCAGCAGTGATGCAGCCGACTTAAGATATAGCAATCAGCCCCAGCATTTT. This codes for CASSDAADLRYSNQPQHF. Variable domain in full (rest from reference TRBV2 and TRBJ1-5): EPEVTQTPSHQVTQMGQEVILRCVPISNHLYFYWYRQILGQKVEFLVSFYNNEISEKSEIFDDQFSVERPDGSNFTLKIRSTKLEDSAMYFCASSDAADLRYSNQPQHFGDGTRLSIL.